This T cell receptor (beta chain) was identified in a study of T cells in Graves' hyperthyroidism and ophthalmopathy. This clonotype was picked up many times. Absent ophthalmopathy progression within 18 months defined stable Graves' hyperthyroidism. Patients with uncontrolled infections, other autoimmune diseases, pregnancy or lactation were excluded. Germline CDR1 and CDR2: GTSNPN and SVGIG (reference sequence). This CDR3 has 12 amino acids. Trimming left V 8 bases short and J 4 bases short, with 14 bases between. Amplification of TCR beta CDR3 regions used RNA as the template. HTBI primers were employed in a first-round RT-PCR of the TCR CDR3. TCRdb processed the multiplex PCR reads anew with MiXCR; each CDR3 protein has one entry. Altogether around 690,000 distinct CDR3 sequences are present, 15% to 20% being singletons, with the ten largest covering 15%.

This clonotype was obtained from a man aged 45-65 years with Graves' hyperthyroidism. This rearrangement joins TRBV30 to TRBJ1-1; perhaps TRBD1 as D (5 bases). Specimen: blood. The CDR3 sequence: CAGDRGPTEAFF. The CDR3, as DNA: TGTGCCGGTGACAGAGGACCCACTGAAGCTTTCTTT.